What follows are 17 T cell receptor beta chains derived from one specimen sequenced in a study of cytomegalovirus exposure and HLA in healthy donors listed by TCRdb under 2017. The library was built by means of the immunoSEQ multiplex PCR assay. For the multiplex PCR, a mixture combining 60 forward primers for TCR Vbeta segments and 13 reverse primers for TCR Jbeta segments was used. TCRdb retrieved this table from immuneACCESS and kept in-frame rearrangements only. Not all clones are present; in checked studies, unresolved V genes account for under half, and no reason is known for the remainder. Here the sample has 100,000 to 150,000 clones; 77% occur a single time. Clones ranked in the top ten supply about 1.5% of the sample. Input material: PBMCs. The receptors stem from a woman aged 40 to 50 in good health and CMV-seronegative.

The chain links TRBV4-1 to TRBJ1-2; the D is unclear. CDR1 MGHRA and CDR2 YSYEKL come from the germline V gene. The ends were cut back, 4 bases at V and 3 bases at J, with 15 bases in the middle. CDR3 length: 15 amino acids. This chain's CDR3 is CASSPERGFDYGYTF. The CDR3 DNA sequence: TGCGCCAGCAGCCCCGAACGAGGGTTCGACTATGGCTACACCTTC.

This clone was seen a single time. The rearrangement links TRBV19 to TRBJ2-3; 10 bases line up with TRBD2. V gave up 7 bases and J gave up 3 bases; unmatched junction bases: 1. This CDR3 comprises 13 residues. Germline-derived CDR1 and CDR2 are LNHDA and SQIVND (reference sequence). The CDR3 region is CASKLAGTDTQYF. The CDR3 nucleotides are TGTGCCAGTAAACTAGCGGGGACAGATACGCAGTATTTT. Supplemented by reference TRBV19 and TRBJ2-3, the full variable domain reads DGGITQSPKYLFRKEGQNVTLSCEQNLNHDAMYWYRQDPGQGLRLIYYSQIVNDFQKGDIAEGYSVSREKKESFPLTVTSAQKNPTAFYLCASKLAGTDTQYFGPGTRLTVL.

This chain joins TRBV9 and TRBJ2-3, with D possibly matching TRBD2 (5 bases). V lost 0 bases to trimming and J lost 0 bases, with 14 bases between them. From germline, CDR1 is SGDLS and CDR2 YYNGEE. The CDR3 contains 17 residues. CDR3 nucleotide sequence: TGTGCCAGCAGCGTAGAAGGAGGCATTTCTAGCACAGATACGCAGTATTTT. This codes for CASSVEGGISSTDTQYF.

The chain uses TRBV5-6 and TRBJ2-6; 10 nucleotides agree with TRBD1. The CDR3 has 17 residues. Germline V lookup: CDR1 SGHDT, CDR2 YYEEEE. Losses at the gene ends were 4 bases for V and 3 bases for J; bases not matched to a gene: 7. The CDR3 nucleotides read TGTGCCAGCAGCCGGGACAGGGGTCATGGTGGGGCCAACGTCCTGACTTTC. Translated: CASSRDRGHGGANVLTF.

V usage is TRBV5-1 and J usage is TRBJ2-7; 11 bases match TRBD2. The CDR3 totals 15 residues. V gave up 2 bases and J gave up 1 base; unmatched junction bases: 2. From germline, CDR1 is SGHRS and CDR2 YFSETQ. CDR3 sequence reads: CASSFASGGSYEQYF. The CDR3 nucleotides read TGCGCCAGCAGCTTTGCTAGCGGGGGGTCCTACGAGCAGTACTTC.

This clone was counted a single time. The chain has TRBV7-9 and TRBJ1-5; 8 bases align to TRBD1. V gave up 5 bases and J gave up 9 bases; unmatched junction bases: 15. Germline V gene sequence: CDR1 SEHNR, CDR2 FQNEAQ (reference sequence). The CDR3 extends over 16 amino acids. CDR3 protein: CASSGTRTGPLWPQHF. The CDR3 region has the DNA TGTGCCAGCAGCGGGACCCGGACAGGGCCCCTGTGGCCCCAGCATTTT.

The V gene is TRBV19, the J gene TRBJ2-7, with D possibly TRBD2 on 5 matching bases. In germline, CDR1 is LNHDA, CDR2 SQIVND (reference sequence). The CDR3 runs 13 residues. V was shortened by 3 bases and J by 4 bases, with 10 bases between the two germline ends. CDR3 region: CASSIFSGYEQYF. For the CDR3, the DNA is TGTGCCAGTAGTATTTTTTCGGGGTACGAGCAGTACTTC.

For the CDR3, the DNA is TGTGCCAGTAGTCTCGGGACAGCCAACTATGGCTACACCTTC. Translating gives CASSLGTANYGYTF. The V gene is TRBV19, the J gene TRBJ1-2, with TRBD1 identical over 7 bases. This CDR3 comprises 14 residues. CDR1 is LNHDA, CDR2 SQIVND, per germline (reference sequence). J gave up 2 bases and V 5 bases, and 5 bases lay outside the gene matches.

The chain is built from TRBV4-2 and TRBJ1-4; tentatively, D is TRBD1 (6 bases). Trimming shortened V by 0 bases and J by 8 bases, and 22 bases separated the two germline ends. This CDR3 contains 18 residues. Germline V gene lookup returns CDR1 LGHNA and CDR2 YNFKEQ. The CDR3 loop is CASSQDGGNSLREEKLFF. The CDR3, as DNA: TGTGCCAGCAGCCAAGATGGGGGCAACTCCCTCAGGGAAGAAAAACTGTTTTTT.

This chain joins TRBV5-4 and TRBJ1-2; 7 nucleotides agree with TRBD1. V was clipped by 7 bases and J by 10 bases; unmatched bases: 16. The CDR3 sequence is 14 residues long. Germline V gene data show CDR1 as SGHNT and CDR2 as YYREEE (reference sequence). CDR3 DNA sequence: TGTGCCAGCCGAAACCCTGGACAGGCCCAGACCTACACCTTC. The encoded protein is CASRNPGQAQTYTF.

V usage is TRBV6-4 and J usage is TRBJ2-6; D perhaps matches TRBD1 (5 bases). There are 18 residues in the CDR3. Trimming removed 2 bases from V and 0 bases from J, with 14 bases in between. The V gene's germline CDR1 is MRHNA and CDR2 SNTAGT. The CDR3 is CASSDERTSSSGANVLTF. CDR3 in DNA: TGTGCCAGCAGTGACGAAAGGACATCGTCCTCTGGGGCCAACGTCCTGACTTTC.

The V and J genes are TRBV6-5 and TRBJ2-5; TRBD2 agrees at 9 bases. V was clipped by 7 bases and J by 6 bases; unmatched bases: 12. In germline, CDR1 is MNHEY, CDR2 SVGAGI. The CDR3 consists of 15 residues. CDR3 DNA: TGTGCCAGCACCAAAGGCGGGGGGGCCGCCCAGACCCAGTACTTC. It translates to CASTKGGGAAQTQYF.

The chain employs TRBV9 and TRBJ2-3, with 7 bases matching TRBD2. V lost 0 bases, J lost 1 base, and 2 bases stayed unmatched. CDR3 size: 15 residues. The germline gives CDR1 SGDLS, CDR2 YYNGEE. In DNA form, the CDR3 reads TGTGCCAGCAGCGTAGGGGAGGGGCGCACAGATACGCAGTATTTT. Translated, it gives CASSVGEGRTDTQYF.

The genes are TRBV6-1 and TRBJ1-1; unclear D gene. The CDR3 has 13 amino acids. CDR1 and CDR2 from the germline V gene are MNHNS and SASEGT. V was cut by 4 bases and J by 13 bases, with 19 bases left in between. The CDR3 loop is CASSVGGRVEVFF. CDR3 DNA: TGTGCCAGCAGTGTGGGAGGGCGGGTTGAGGTTTTCTTT.

The chain recombines TRBV27 with TRBJ1-1; D ambiguous. Trimming stripped 5 bases from V and 6 bases from J, with 16 bases between. This CDR3 region has 14 residues. CDR1 and CDR2 (germline): MNHEY, SMNVEV (reference sequence). CDR3 protein: CASSQLRRAAEAFF. CDR3 coding DNA: TGTGCCAGCAGTCAATTACGGAGGGCGGCTGAAGCTTTCTTT.

The chain combines TRBV5-4 with TRBJ2-2; 8 bases map to TRBD1. The CDR3 covers 15 residues. Trimming took 6 bases from V and 7 from J; bases not matched to a gene: 11. The V gene's germline CDR1 is SGHNT and CDR2 YYREEE (reference sequence). The CDR3 sequence: CASTSDRARGGELFF. CDR3 DNA: TGTGCCAGCACTTCGGACAGGGCGAGGGGCGGGGAGCTGTTTTTT.

This clone showed up just a few times. The J gene is TRBJ1-2, the V gene TRBV7-9; TRBD1 agrees at 8 bases. V was clipped by 5 bases and J by 4 bases; unmatched bases: 15. From germline, CDR1 is SEHNR and CDR2 FQNEAQ (reference sequence). The CDR3 is made up of 17 amino acids. CDR3 in amino acids: CASSPLGGGQGIYGYTF. Written as DNA, the CDR3 is TGTGCCAGCAGCCCCTTAGGAGGCGGACAGGGAATCTATGGCTACACCTTC.